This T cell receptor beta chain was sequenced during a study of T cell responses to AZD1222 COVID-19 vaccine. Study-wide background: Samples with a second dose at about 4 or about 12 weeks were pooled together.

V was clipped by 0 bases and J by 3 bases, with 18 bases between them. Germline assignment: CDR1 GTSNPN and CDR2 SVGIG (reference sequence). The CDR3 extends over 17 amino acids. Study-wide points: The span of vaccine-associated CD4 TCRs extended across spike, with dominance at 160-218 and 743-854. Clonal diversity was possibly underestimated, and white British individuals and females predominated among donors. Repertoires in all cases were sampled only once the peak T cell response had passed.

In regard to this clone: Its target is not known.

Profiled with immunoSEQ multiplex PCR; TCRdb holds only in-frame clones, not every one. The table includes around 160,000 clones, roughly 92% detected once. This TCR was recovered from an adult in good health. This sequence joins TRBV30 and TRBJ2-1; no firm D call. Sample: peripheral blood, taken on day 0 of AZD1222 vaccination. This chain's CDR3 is CAWSVLRVQPFYNEQFF. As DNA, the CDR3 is TGTGCCTGGAGTGTACTAAGGGTCCAACCTTTCTACAATGAGCAGTTCTTC.